This record covers a single T cell receptor beta chain. These data originate in a study of cytomegalovirus exposure and HLA in healthy donors. The CDR3 covers 17 residues. V was clipped by 6 bases and J by 4 bases; unmatched bases: 17. CDR1 and CDR2 (germline): SQVTM, ANQGSEA. Sequencing was performed with immunoSEQ multiplex PCR; in TCRdb, only in-frame clones are kept and a portion is missing. The sample consists of some 150,000 clones, 85% to 90% of them appearing once. Specimen: PBMCs. This TCR was sampled from a woman under 40 in good health and CMV-seropositive. The V gene is TRBV29-1, the J gene TRBJ2-5; 10 bases agree with TRBD1. The CDR3 DNA reads TGCAGCGTCACTCCGGTTCTGGATGGACAGGGGGGAGAGACCCAGTACTTC. Translated, it gives CSVTPVLDGQGGETQYF. Filled out from reference TRBV29-1 and TRBJ2-5, the complete variable domain reads SAVISQKPSRDICQRGTSLTIQCQVDSQVTMMFWYRQQPGQSLTLIATANQGSEATYESGFVIDKFPISRPNLTFSTLTVSNMSPEDSSIYLCSVTPVLDGQGGETQYFGPGTRLLVL.